These 21 T cell receptor beta chains were all obtained from the same sample, sequenced in a study of vaccination effects on CD4 cells after COVID-19. Using immunoSEQ multiplex PCR, the repertoire was profiled, and TCRdb retains in-frame clones only, with some absent. The table records tens of thousands of clones, about 65% of them present only once. Culture proceeded for more than 8 days, and CD4+ T cells were then isolated. Their antigens remain unidentified. The sample was CD4+ T cells from PBMCs cultured without peptide, taken before COVID-19 vaccination. The receptors originated from a human donor who received a COVID-19 vaccine.

The J gene is TRBJ2-7, the V gene TRBV19, with 8 bases matching TRBD2. J lost 4 bases, V lost 3 bases, and 8 bases had no gene match. The CDR3 totals 15 residues. In germline, CDR1 is LNHDA, CDR2 SQIVND (reference sequence). CDR3 loop: CASSIMAGGGYEQYF. For the CDR3, the DNA is TGTGCCAGTAGTATTATGGCGGGGGGCGGGTACGAGCAGTACTTC.

The table lists this clone with a few counts. The chain combines TRBV30 with TRBJ1-5; D unclear. Germline V gene data show CDR1 as GTSNPN and CDR2 as SVGIG (reference sequence). V was cut by 0 bases and J by 5 bases, with 8 bases left in between. CDR3 length equals 13 residues. The CDR3 here is CAWSVGDDQPQHF. The DNA for the CDR3 is TGTGCCTGGAGTGTTGGAGATGATCAGCCCCAGCATTTT.

The chain is built from TRBV18 and TRBJ2-3; 9 nucleotides match TRBD2. There are 16 residues in the CDR3. The V and J ends lost 3 bases and 0 bases, in that order; junction bases with no gene match: 4. CDR1 KGHSH and CDR2 LQKENI come from the germline V gene. The CDR3 region is CASSPRSGGSTDTQYF. The CDR3, as DNA: TGTGCCAGCTCACCCCGTAGCGGGGGTAGCACAGATACGCAGTATTTT. Together with reference TRBV18 and TRBJ2-3, the CDR3 gives the full variable domain: NAGVMQNPRHLVRRRGQEARLRCSPMKGHSHVYWYRQLPEEGLKFMVYLQKENIIDESGMPKERFSAEFPKEGPSILRIQQVVRGDSAAYFCASSPRSGGSTDTQYFGPGTRLTVL.

By frequency in the sample, this clone is medium-sized. The chain joins TRBV2 to TRBJ1-5; D may be TRBD1 (5 bases). V lost 4 bases and J lost 3, with 13 bases in between. Germline V gene lookup returns CDR1 SNHLY and CDR2 FYNNEI. This CDR3 comprises 15 residues. This CDR3 reads CASSGLGASNQPQHF. The DNA for the CDR3 is TGTGCCAGCAGTGGGCTTGGGGCCTCCAATCAGCCCCAGCATTTT.

The CDR3 loop is CASSPSRLLQETQYF. The CDR3 DNA reads TGTGCCAGCAGCCCCAGTCGACTACTCCAAGAGACCCAGTACTTC. The V and J genes are TRBV5-6 and TRBJ2-5, with a possible D match to TRBD2 (5 bases). The CDR3 has 15 residues. Germline V gene data show CDR1 as SGHDT and CDR2 as YYEEEE. The V and J ends lost 4 bases and 1 base respectively, with 14 bases between them.

CDR3 in DNA: TGTGCCAGCAGTTACTCGACCCACCCCTATAATCAGCCCCAGCATTTT. The encoded protein is CASSYSTHPYNQPQHF. The chain couples TRBV6-5 to TRBJ1-5; D is unresolved. V lost 0 bases and J lost 4, with 13 bases in between. Germline V gene data show CDR1 as MNHEY and CDR2 as SVGAGI. The CDR3 consists of 16 residues.

The CDR3 loop reads CASRPRRDRGIGELFF. CDR3 nucleotide sequence: TGTGCCAGCAGGCCCCGCCGGGACAGGGGAATCGGGGAGCTGTTTTTT. The rearrangement joins TRBV13 to TRBJ2-2, with 10 bases lining up with TRBD1. The CDR3 is 16 residues long. The trim removed 6 bases at V and 7 bases at J, leaving 11 bases unmatched. Germline-derived CDR1 and CDR2 are PRHDT and FYEKMQ (reference sequence).

The chain links TRBV10-1 to TRBJ1-2; D might be TRBD1 (5 bases). The V and J ends lost 0 bases and 7 bases respectively, with 12 bases between them. The CDR3 has 14 residues. Per the germline V gene, CDR1 is WNHNN and CDR2 is SYGVQD (reference sequence). The CDR3 region is CASSESGRASGYTF. CDR3 sequence (DNA): TGCGCCAGCAGTGAGTCTGGCAGGGCCTCTGGCTACACCTTC.

J is TRBJ2-1 and V is TRBV6-2 or TRBV6-3, with 8 positions matching TRBD1. Germline CDR1 reads MNHEY; CDR2 reads SVGEGT. The V segment lost 4 bases and the J segment 9 bases; nucleotides outside the gene matches: 8. The CDR3 has 14 amino acids. For the CDR3, the DNA is TGTGCCAGCAGTTCAGGGGGCGATAGGGGTGAGCAGTTCTTC. It is translated as CASSSGGDRGEQFF.

The J gene is TRBJ1-2, the V gene TRBV19; 7 positions match TRBD1. The CDR3 loop spans 15 amino acids. CDR1 is LNHDA and CDR2 is SQIVND in the germline V gene (reference sequence). V shed 5 bases and J 11 bases; nucleotides not matched to a gene: 17. The CDR3 DNA follows: TGTGCCAGTAGTCCTTCCGTTCGCTCGACAGGGAGGTACACCTTC. Protein: CASSPSVRSTGRYTF.

The chain joins TRBV19 to TRBJ2-2; 10 positions match TRBD1. Germline V gene lookup returns CDR1 LNHDA and CDR2 SQIVND (reference sequence). The V and J ends lost 7 bases and 5 bases, in that order; junction bases with no gene match: 7. The CDR3 totals 15 residues. CDR3 sequence (DNA): TGTGCCAGTACGTTCGCGGACAGGGGGACCGGGGAGCTGTTTTTT. Translated: CASTFADRGTGELFF. Complete variable domain (other parts from reference TRBV19 and TRBJ2-2): DGGITQSPKYLFRKEGQNVTLSCEQNLNHDAMYWYRQDPGQGLRLIYYSQIVNDFQKGDIAEGYSVSREKKESFPLTVTSAQKNPTAFYLCASTFADRGTGELFFGEGSRLTVL.

The sample holds one count of this clone. An end of the junction does not agree with germline; a read error may underlie this. The chain is built from TRBV5-4 and TRBJ2-3; D is possibly TRBD1 (5 bases). This CDR3 region has 11 residues. CDR1 is SGHNT and CDR2 is YYREEE in the germline V gene (reference sequence). This chain's CDR3 is CASRLGLTEYF. The CDR3 DNA reads TGTGCCAGCAGGTTGGGGCTCACCGAGTATTTT.

This clone showed up just a few times. The gene calls are TRBV10-1 and TRBJ2-2, with 7 nucleotides matching TRBD1. The CDR3 extends over 13 amino acids. The V segment lost 6 bases and the J segment 6 bases; nucleotides outside the gene matches: 4. Germline-derived CDR1 and CDR2 are WNHNN and SYGVQD (reference sequence). The CDR3 here is CASRTTGAGELFF. CDR3 coding DNA: TGCGCCAGCAGGACAACAGGGGCCGGGGAGCTGTTTTTT.

V and J are TRBV19 and TRBJ1-3; tentative D call: TRBD1 (6 bases). V lost 8 bases, J lost 4 bases, and 21 bases lay in between. CDR3 size: 16 residues. Per germline, CDR1 LNHDA and CDR2 SQIVND (reference sequence). In DNA form, the CDR3 reads TGTGCCAGTTCCGGGACATTCCTCGGGGACGGAAACACCATATATTTT. It translates to CASSGTFLGDGNTIYF.

This chain links TRBV6-5 with TRBJ1-2; D call uncertain. Germline V gene data show CDR1 as MNHEY and CDR2 as SVGAGI. The CDR3 has 15 amino acids. Trimming pared 2 bases from V and 6 bases from J, leaving 16 bases between. The CDR3 region is CASSYDRSQGHGYTF. The CDR3 DNA is TGTGCCAGCAGTTACGATCGCTCACAAGGGCATGGCTACACCTTC.

The chain carries TRBV6-5 and TRBJ1-2; D remains unclear. CDR1 and CDR2 (germline): MNHEY, SVGAGI. Trimming shortened V by 6 bases and J by 5 bases, and 7 bases separated the two germline ends. CDR3 size: 11 residues. CDR3 sequence: CASSQEYGYTF. CDR3 bases: TGTGCCAGCAGCCAGGAATATGGCTACACCTTC.

CDR3 amino acids: CASSQDSYSYEQYF. The CDR3 DNA is TGTGCCAGCAGCCAAGACTCCTACTCCTACGAGCAGTACTTC. The chain has TRBV3-1 (or the pseudogene TRBV3-2) and TRBJ2-7, with unresolved D. Germline lookup yields CDR1 LGHDT and CDR2 YNNKEL (reference sequence). V lost 0 bases and J 0 bases, leaving 6 bases between the germline ends. The CDR3 is 14 residues long.

The rearrangement uses TRBV6-5 and TRBJ1-1; possibly TRBD1 for D (6 bases). The CDR3 spans 13 residues. Trimming cost V 8 bases and J 1 base, with 11 bases left between them. Germline CDR1 is MNHEY and CDR2 is SVGAGI. For the CDR3, the DNA is TGTGCCAGCCCCCCAGGGGCGAACACTGAAGCTTTCTTT. Translation gives CASPPGANTEAFF.

The chain has TRBV3-1 (or the pseudogene TRBV3-2) and TRBJ2-7; no clear D gene. Trimming pared 9 bases from V and 0 bases from J, leaving 15 bases between. This CDR3 has 14 residues. The V gene's germline CDR1 is LGHDT and CDR2 YNNKEL (reference sequence). The CDR3 loop is CASGPGLSSYEQYF. The CDR3 DNA reads as TGTGCCAGTGGCCCCGGCCTTAGCTCCTACGAGCAGTACTTC.

This chain connects TRBV21-1 to TRBJ2-5; the table assigns TRBD2, which was not confirmed against the DNA. TRBV21-1 constitutes a pseudogene. CDR3 length: 17 residues. The CDR3 sequence is CASSKGSSGRAQETQYF. CDR3 in DNA: TGTGCCAGCAGCAAAGGGAGTAGCGGGAGGGCCCAAGAGACCCAGTACTTC.

The rearrangement links TRBV4-1 to TRBJ2-7; D is possibly TRBD1 or TRBD2 (5 bases each). V was trimmed by 1 base and J by 5 bases, leaving 21 bases between them. CDR1 and CDR2 from the germline V gene are MGHRA and YSYEKL. This CDR3 is 17 amino acids long. CDR3 sequence reads: CASSQGSGRLQSDEQYF. The CDR3 coding sequence is TGCGCCAGCAGCCAAGGGTCGGGGCGCCTTCAATCAGACGAGCAGTACTTC.